This T cell receptor (beta chain) is drawn from a study of shared clonotypes between healthy human individuals. Remarks on this clone: As yet, its antigen is unknown.

Splitting the CD4+ cells yielded a CD45RA+ naive subset and a CD45RA-negative memory subset. The CDR3 length is 14 residues. V dropped 6 bases and J dropped 4 bases, with 13 bases sitting between them. Germline V lookup: CDR1 SNHLY, CDR2 FYNNEI. Study-wide points: The study found roughly 5.3% of naive CD4 clonotypes shared across several donors.

Method: immunoSEQ multiplex PCR; TCRdb's copy keeps in-frame clones and lacks some. The sample consists of more than 2 million clones, 95% of them appearing once. This chain connects TRBV2 to TRBJ1-3, with a tentative D call TRBD1 (6 bases). Sequencing was performed on naive CD4+ T cells sorted from blood. The subset here: CD45RA+ positively selected. The origin of this receptor is a young man in good health. The CDR3: CASRIRGTGNTIYF. CDR3 DNA sequence: TGTGCCAGCAGGATCAGGGGAACCGGAAACACCATATATTTT.